This T cell receptor beta chain was recovered during a study of T cell repertoires in cytomegalovirus infection. Study overall: TCR beta signatures that were public indicated CMV infection and matching HLA type.

MiXCR, applied by TCRdb to the reads, yields one record per CDR3 protein. The sample lists a few hundred thousand distinct CDR3 sequences; roughly 34% were seen once. General study points: Dominant in the ex vivo response were TCR beta clonotypes restricted by HLA-C and specific for CMV. Carriers of CMV plus the relevant HLA were identified by cumulative public TCR beta family frequency.

This clonotype has a handful of counts. Its specificity is not known. Germline V gene sequence: CDR1 SGDLS, CDR2 YYNGEE. The CDR3 runs to 17 residues. V gave up 0 bases and J gave up 3 bases, with 16 bases separating them. This receptor was taken from a human donor in good health (CMV status not recorded). Some clones in this sample may be carry-over from other donors' samples. The chain uses TRBV9 and TRBJ2-4, with D possibly called TRBD1 or TRBD2 (7 bases each). The material was cultured PBMCs, obtained from culture after CMV antigen stimulation. The CDR3 DNA follows: TGTGCCAGCAGCGTAGATCCAGGGGGGGAGAACAAAAACATTCAGTACTTC. Protein sequence: CASSVDPGGENKNIQYF.